The source of this T cell receptor (beta chain) is a study of blood T cell repertoires in COVID-19. Study-wide context: COVID-19 samples from acute and convalescent phases originated in the United States, Italy and Spain.

Germline trimming cut 11 bases from V and 3 bases from J; bases unmatched to any gene: 7. The CDR3 has 13 amino acids. CDR1 and CDR2 (germline): SEHNR, FQNEAQ (reference sequence). Participants spanned ages roughly 18 to 90 years and resided in 24 US areas. Method: immunoSEQ multiplex PCR; TCRdb's copy keeps in-frame clones and lacks some. Of hundreds of thousands of clones in the sample, roughly 87% were seen once. The chain carries TRBV7-9 and TRBJ2-5, with 9 bases identical to TRBD1. The receptor's source is a woman aged 40 to 50 with acute COVID-19. Sample: PBMCs or T cells enriched from blood (not recorded which). CDR3 DNA: TGTGCCGGTGGACAGGGGCGAAAAGAGACCCAGTACTTC. The encoded protein is CAGGQGRKETQYF.